Below are 2 T cell receptor beta chains sequenced from a single sample in a study of T cell repertoires in ileal Crohn's disease. Sequencing used immunoSEQ multiplex PCR; TCRdb keeps in-frame clones, though not all of them. Altogether about 9,600 clones are present, 76% being singletons, with the ten largest covering 25%. The sample was ileal tissue. Source of these receptors: an adult with Crohn's disease.

The sample holds one count of this clone. The V call is TRBV11-2, the J call TRBJ1-6; TRBD1 matches at 8 bases. Germline CDR1 SGHAT, CDR2 FQNNGV. The CDR3 has 15 residues. V trimming: 0 bases; J trimming: 6 bases; junction bases outside the gene matches: 1. CDR3 bases: TGTGCCAGCAGCTTAGAGACAGGGGTTAATTCACCCCTCCACTTT. It yields the protein CASSLETGVNSPLHF.

This chain uses TRBV4-1 with TRBJ1-2, with a weak D call TRBD1 (5 bases). V lost 3 bases to trimming and J lost 6 bases, with 17 bases between them. This CDR3 has 15 residues. Per germline, CDR1 MGHRA and CDR2 YSYEKL. CDR3 DNA: TGCGCCAGCAGCCACACAGGTCCACGTACGGATGGCTACACCTTC. As protein: CASSHTGPRTDGYTF.